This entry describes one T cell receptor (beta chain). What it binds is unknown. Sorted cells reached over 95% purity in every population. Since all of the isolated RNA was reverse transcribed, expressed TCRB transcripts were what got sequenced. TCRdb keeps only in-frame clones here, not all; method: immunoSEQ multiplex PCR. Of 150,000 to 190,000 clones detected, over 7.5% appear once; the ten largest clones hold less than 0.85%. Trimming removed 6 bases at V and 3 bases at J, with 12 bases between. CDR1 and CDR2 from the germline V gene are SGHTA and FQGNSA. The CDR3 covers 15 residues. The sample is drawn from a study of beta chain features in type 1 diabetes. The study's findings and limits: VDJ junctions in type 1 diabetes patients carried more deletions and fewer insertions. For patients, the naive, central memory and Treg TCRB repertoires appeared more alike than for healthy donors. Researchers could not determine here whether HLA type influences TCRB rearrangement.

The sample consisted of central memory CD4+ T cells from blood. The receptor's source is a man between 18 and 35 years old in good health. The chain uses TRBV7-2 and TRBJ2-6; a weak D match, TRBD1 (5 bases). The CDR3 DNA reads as TGTGCCAGCAGACCAGGGATAGGTGGGGCCAACGTCCTGACTTTC. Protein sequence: CASRPGIGGANVLTF.